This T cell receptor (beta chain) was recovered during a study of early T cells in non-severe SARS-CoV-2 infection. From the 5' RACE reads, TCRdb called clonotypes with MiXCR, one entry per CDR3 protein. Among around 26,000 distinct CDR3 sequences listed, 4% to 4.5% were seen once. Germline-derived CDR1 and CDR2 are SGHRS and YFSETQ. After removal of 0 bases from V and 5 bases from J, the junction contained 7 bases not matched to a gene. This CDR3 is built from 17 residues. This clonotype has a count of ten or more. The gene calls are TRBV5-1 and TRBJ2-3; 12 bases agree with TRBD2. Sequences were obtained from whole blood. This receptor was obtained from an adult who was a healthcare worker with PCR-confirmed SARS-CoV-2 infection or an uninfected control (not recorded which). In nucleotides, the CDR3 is TGCGCCAGCAGCTTGGCCCTAGCGGGAGGGCGAAAAGATACGCAGTATTTT. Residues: CASSLALAGGRKDTQYF.